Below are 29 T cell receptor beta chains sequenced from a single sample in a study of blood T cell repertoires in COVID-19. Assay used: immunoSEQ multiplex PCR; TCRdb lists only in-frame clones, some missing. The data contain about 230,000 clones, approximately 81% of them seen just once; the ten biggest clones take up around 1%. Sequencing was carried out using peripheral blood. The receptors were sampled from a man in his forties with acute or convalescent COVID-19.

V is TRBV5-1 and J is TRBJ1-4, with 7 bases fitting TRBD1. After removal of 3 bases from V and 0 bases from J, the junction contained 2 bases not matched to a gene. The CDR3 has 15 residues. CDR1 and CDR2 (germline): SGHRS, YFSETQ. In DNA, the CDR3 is TGCGCCAGCAGCTCTGGACAGGCAACTAATGAAAAACTGTTTTTT. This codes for CASSSGQATNEKLFF.

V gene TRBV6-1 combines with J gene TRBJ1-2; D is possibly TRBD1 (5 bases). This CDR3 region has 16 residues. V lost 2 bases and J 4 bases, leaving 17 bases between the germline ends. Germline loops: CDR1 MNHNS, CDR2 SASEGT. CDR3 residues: CASSEKGAGSFYGYTF. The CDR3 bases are TGTGCCAGCAGTGAAAAAGGAGCAGGGTCGTTCTATGGCTACACCTTC.

The CDR3 reads CASSPNLAGSGANVLTF. The DNA for the CDR3 is TGTGCCAGCAGCCCCAATTTGGCGGGGTCTGGGGCCAACGTCCTGACTTTC. V is TRBV2 and J is TRBJ2-6, with a possible D match to TRBD2 (6 bases). CDR3 length: 17 residues. Trimming took 6 bases from V and 1 from J, leaving 16 bases between them. Germline values: CDR1 SNHLY, CDR2 FYNNEI.

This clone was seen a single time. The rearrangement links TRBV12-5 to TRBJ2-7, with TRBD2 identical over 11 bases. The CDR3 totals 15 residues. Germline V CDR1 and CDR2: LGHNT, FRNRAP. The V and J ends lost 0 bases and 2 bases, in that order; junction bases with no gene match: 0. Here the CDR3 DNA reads TGTGCTAGTGGTTTGGTTAGCGGGGGGGCCTACGAGCAGTACTTC. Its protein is CASGLVSGGAYEQYF.

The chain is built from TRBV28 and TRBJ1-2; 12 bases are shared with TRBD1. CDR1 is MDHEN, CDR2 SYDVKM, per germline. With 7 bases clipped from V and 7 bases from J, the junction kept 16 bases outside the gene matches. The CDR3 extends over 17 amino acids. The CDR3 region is CASTPTGRGQGATGYTF. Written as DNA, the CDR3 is TGTGCCAGCACCCCAACTGGCAGGGGACAGGGGGCGACTGGCTACACCTTC.

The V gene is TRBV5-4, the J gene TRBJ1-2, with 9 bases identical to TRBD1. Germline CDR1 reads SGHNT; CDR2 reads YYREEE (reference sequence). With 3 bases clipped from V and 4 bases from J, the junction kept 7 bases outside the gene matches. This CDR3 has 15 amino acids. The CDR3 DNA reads TGTGCCAGCAGCTCACCGGGACAGGGCTTCTATGGCTACACCTTC. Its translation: CASSSPGQGFYGYTF.

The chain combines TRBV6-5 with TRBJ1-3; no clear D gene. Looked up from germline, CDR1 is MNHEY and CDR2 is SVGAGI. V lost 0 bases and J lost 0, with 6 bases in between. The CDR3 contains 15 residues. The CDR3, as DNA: TGTGCCAGCAGTTACTCGAGTGACTCTGGAAACACCATATATTTT. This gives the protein CASSYSSDSGNTIYF.

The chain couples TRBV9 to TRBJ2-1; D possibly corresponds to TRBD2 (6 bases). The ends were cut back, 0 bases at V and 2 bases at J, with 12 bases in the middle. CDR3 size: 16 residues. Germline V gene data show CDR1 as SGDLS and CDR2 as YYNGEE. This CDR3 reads CASSVGGRGAYNEQFF. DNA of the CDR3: TGTGCCAGCAGCGTAGGCGGGCGCGGGGCCTACAATGAGCAGTTCTTC.

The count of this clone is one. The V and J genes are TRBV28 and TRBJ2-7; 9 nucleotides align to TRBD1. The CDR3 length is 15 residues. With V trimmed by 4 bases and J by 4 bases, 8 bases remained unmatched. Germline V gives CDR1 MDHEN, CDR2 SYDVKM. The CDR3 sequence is CASSSHSGTGYEQYF. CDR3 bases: TGTGCCAGCAGTTCTCATTCCGGGACAGGGTACGAGCAGTACTTC.

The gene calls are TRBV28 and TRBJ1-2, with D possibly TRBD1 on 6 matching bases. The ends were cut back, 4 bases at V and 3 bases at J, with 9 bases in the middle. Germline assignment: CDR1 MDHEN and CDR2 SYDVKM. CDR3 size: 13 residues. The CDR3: CASSSTGHYGYTF. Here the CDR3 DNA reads TGTGCCAGCAGTTCGACAGGACACTATGGCTACACCTTC.

The CDR3 nucleotides read TGTGCCAGCAGCCCAACTTTCCTGGAGGACACTGAAGCTTTCTTT. Protein product: CASSPTFLEDTEAFF. This sequence joins TRBV7-9 and TRBJ1-1, with no clear D. V lost 5 bases and J lost 3, with 16 bases in between. The CDR3 contains 15 residues. Germline V lookup: CDR1 SEHNR, CDR2 FQNEAQ (reference sequence).

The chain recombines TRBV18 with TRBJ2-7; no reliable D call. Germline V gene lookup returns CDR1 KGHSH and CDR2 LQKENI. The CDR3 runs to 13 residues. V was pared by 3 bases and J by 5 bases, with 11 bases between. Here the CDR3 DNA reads TGTGCCAGCTCACCTTCGCGGTCGAACGAGCAGTACTTC. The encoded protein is CASSPSRSNEQYF.

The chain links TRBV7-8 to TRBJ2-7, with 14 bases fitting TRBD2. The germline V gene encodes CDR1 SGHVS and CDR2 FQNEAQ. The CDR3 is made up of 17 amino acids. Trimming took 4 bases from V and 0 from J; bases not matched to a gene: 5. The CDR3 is CASSWTSGGSYSYEQYF. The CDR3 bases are TGTGCCAGCAGCTGGACTAGCGGGGGGTCCTACTCCTACGAGCAGTACTTC.

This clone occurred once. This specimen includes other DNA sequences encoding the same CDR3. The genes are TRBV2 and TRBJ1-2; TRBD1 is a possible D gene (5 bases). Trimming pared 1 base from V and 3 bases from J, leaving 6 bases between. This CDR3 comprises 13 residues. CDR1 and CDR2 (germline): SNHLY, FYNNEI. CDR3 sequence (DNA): TGTGCCAGCAGTGAAGAACAGGACTATGGCTACACCTTC. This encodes CASSEEQDYGYTF.

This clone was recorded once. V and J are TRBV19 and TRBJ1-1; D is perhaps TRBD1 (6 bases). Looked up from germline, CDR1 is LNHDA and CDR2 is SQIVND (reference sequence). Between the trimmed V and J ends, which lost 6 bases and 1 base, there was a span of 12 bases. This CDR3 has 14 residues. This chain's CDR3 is CASRAGAPNTEAFF. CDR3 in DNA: TGTGCCAGTAGGGCAGGGGCCCCGAACACTGAAGCTTTCTTT. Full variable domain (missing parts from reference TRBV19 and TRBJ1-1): DGGITQSPKYLFRKEGQNVTLSCEQNLNHDAMYWYRQDPGQGLRLIYYSQIVNDFQKGDIAEGYSVSREKKESFPLTVTSAQKNPTAFYLCASRAGAPNTEAFFGQGTRLTVV.

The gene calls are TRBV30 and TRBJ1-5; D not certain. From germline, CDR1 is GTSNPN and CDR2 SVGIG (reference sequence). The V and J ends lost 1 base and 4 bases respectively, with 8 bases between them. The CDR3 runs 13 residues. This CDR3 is CAWSAAGNQPQHF. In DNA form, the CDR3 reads TGTGCCTGGAGTGCGGCAGGTAATCAGCCCCAGCATTTT.

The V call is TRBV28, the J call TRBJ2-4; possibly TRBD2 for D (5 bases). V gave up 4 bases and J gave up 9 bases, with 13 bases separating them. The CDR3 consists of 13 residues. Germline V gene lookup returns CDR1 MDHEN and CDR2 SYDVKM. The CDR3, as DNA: TGTGCCAGCAGTTGGGTCTCCCGGGGCATTCAGTACTTC. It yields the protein CASSWVSRGIQYF.

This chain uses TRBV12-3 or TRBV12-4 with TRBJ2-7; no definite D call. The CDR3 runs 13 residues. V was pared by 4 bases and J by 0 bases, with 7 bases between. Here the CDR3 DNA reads TGTGCCAGCAGTTCCGGAGTCTCCTACGAGCAGTACTTC. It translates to CASSSGVSYEQYF.

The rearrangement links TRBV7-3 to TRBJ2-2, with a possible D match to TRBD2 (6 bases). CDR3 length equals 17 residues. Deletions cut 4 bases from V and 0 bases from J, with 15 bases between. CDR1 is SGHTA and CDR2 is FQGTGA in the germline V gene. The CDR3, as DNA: TGTGCCAGCAGCTCACGAGGGACTCCCTCGAACACCGGGGAGCTGTTTTTT. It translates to CASSSRGTPSNTGELFF. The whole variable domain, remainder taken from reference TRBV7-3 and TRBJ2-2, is GAGVSQTPSNKVTEKGKYVELRCDPISGHTALYWYRQSLGQGPEFLIYFQGTGAADDSGLPNDRFFAVRPEGSVSTLKIQRTERGDSAVYLCASSSRGTPSNTGELFFGEGSRLTVL.

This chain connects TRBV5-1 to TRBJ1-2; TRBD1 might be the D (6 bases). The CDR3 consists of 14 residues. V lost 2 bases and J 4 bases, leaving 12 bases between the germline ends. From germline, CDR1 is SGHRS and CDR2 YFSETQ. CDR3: CASSLTGLSYGYTF. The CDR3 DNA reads TGCGCCAGCAGCTTAACAGGGTTATCCTATGGCTACACCTTC. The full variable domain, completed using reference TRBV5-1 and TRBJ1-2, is KAGVTQTPRYLIKTRGQQVTLSCSPISGHRSVSWYQQTPGQGLQFLFEYFSETQRNKGNFPGRFSGRQFSNSRSEMNVSTLELGDSALYLCASSLTGLSYGYTFGSGTRLTVV.

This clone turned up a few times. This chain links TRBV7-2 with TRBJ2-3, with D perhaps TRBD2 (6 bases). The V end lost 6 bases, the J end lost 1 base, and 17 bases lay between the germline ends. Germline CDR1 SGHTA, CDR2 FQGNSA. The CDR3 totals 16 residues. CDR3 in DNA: TGTGCCAGCAGATCGGGACTCGGGATCGGCACAGATACGCAGTATTTT. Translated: CASRSGLGIGTDTQYF.

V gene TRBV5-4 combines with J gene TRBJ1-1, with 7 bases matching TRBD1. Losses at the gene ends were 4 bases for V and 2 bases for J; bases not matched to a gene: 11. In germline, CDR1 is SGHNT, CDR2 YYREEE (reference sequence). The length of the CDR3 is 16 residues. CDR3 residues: CASSPEGGQFNTEAFF. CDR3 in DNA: TGTGCCAGCAGCCCCGAAGGGGGACAGTTTAACACTGAAGCTTTCTTT.

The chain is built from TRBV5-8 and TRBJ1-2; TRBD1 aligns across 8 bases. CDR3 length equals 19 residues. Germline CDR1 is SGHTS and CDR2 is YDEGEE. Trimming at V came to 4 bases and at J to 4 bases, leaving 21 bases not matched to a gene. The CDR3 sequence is CASSRRAGGARPNFYGYTF. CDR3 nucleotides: TGTGCCAGCAGCCGGAGGGCAGGGGGCGCCAGGCCCAACTTCTATGGCTACACCTTC.

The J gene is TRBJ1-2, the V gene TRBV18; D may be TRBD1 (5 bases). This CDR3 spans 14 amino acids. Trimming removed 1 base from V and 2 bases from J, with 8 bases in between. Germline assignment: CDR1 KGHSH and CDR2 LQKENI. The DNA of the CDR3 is TGTGCCAGCTCACCACGGGAGGGGAACTATGGCTACACCTTC. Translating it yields CASSPREGNYGYTF.

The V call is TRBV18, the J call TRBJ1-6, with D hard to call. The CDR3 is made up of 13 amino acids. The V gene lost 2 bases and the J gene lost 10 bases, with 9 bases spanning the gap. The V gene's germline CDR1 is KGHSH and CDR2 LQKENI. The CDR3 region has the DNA TGTGCCAGCTCACCAAACGAGCAATCACCCCTCCACTTT. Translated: CASSPNEQSPLHF.

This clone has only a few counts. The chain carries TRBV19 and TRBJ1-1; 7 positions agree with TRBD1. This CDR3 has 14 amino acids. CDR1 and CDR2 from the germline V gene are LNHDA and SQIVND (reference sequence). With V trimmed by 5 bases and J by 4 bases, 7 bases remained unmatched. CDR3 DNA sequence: TGTGCCAGTAGTTCCGACAGGGTGAGCACTGAAGCTTTCTTT. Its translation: CASSSDRVSTEAFF.

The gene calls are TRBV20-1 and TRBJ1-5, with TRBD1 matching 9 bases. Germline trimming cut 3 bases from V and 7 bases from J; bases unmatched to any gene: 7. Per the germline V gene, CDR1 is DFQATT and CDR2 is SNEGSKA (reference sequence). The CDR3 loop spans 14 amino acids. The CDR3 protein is CSASSGQGSQPQHF. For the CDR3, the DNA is TGCAGTGCTAGTTCGGGACAGGGCTCCCAGCCCCAGCATTTT.

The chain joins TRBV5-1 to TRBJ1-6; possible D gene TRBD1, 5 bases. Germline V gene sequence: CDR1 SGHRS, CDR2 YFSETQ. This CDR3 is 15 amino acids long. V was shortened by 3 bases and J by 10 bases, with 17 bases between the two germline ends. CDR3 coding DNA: TGCGCCAGCAGCTCCGGGACGGGAGAGAGGTCACCCCTCCACTTT. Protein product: CASSSGTGERSPLHF.

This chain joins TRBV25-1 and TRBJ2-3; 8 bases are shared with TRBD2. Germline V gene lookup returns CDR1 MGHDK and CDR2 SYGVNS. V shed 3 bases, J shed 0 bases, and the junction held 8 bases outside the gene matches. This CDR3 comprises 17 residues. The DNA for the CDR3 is TGTGCCAGCAGTGATCTCTCCGGGGGGGAGAGCACAGATACGCAGTATTTT. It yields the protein CASSDLSGGESTDTQYF.